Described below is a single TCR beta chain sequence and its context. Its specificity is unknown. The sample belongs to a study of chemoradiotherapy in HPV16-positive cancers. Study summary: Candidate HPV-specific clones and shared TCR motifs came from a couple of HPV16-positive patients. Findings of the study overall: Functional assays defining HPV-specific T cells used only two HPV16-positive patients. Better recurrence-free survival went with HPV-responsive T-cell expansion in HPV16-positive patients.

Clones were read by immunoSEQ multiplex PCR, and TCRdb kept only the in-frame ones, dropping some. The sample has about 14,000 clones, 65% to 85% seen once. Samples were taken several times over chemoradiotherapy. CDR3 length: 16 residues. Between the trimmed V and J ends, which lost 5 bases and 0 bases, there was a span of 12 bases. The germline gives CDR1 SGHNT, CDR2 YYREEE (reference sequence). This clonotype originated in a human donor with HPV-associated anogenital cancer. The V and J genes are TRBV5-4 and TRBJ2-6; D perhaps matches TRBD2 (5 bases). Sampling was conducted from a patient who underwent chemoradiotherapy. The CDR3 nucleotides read TGTGCCAGCAGATTAGGACGGGACTCTGGGGCCAACGTCCTGACTTTC. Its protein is CASRLGRDSGANVLTF.